This passage covers 8 T cell receptor beta chains from one sample sequenced in a study of Graves' ophthalmopathy and Graves' hyperthyroidism. Researchers took RNA transcripts and amplified TCR beta CDR3 regions from them. Investigators did first-round RT-PCR with HTBI primers, then second-round multiplex PCR. One entry per CDR3 protein, called by TCRdb with MiXCR from the multiplex PCR reads. The sample has about 410,000 distinct CDR3 sequences, around 17% seen once. Sequencing was done on a sample of peripheral blood. The source is a woman aged 18-29 years with Graves' ophthalmopathy.

This clonotype was observed at least ten times. The V gene is TRBV5-4, the J gene TRBJ2-2; no reliable D call. This CDR3 spans 16 amino acids. CDR1 and CDR2 (germline): SGHNT, YYREEE (reference sequence). The V end was cut by 0 bases, the J end by 7 bases, with 16 bases between. The CDR3 region is CASSLAEEAPGGELFF. CDR3 coding DNA: TGTGCCAGCAGCTTGGCCGAAGAGGCCCCGGGCGGGGAGCTGTTTTTT.

This clonotype was observed many times. The chain employs TRBV20-1 and TRBJ1-1; 7 bases align to TRBD1. The CDR3 contains 12 residues. CDR1 and CDR2 from the germline V gene are DFQATT and SNEGSKA (reference sequence). V was pared by 4 bases and J by 4 bases, with 3 bases of the junction left unmatched. The CDR3 is CSATGGGTEAFF. The DNA of the CDR3 is TGCAGTGCTACAGGGGGTGGCACTGAAGCTTTCTTT.

Ten or more counts support this clonotype. At one end, the junction sequence differs from germline, possibly due to a read error. The chain has TRBV29-1 and TRBJ1-1; D might be TRBD1 (6 bases). CDR1 and CDR2 from the germline V gene are SQVTM and ANQGSEA. The CDR3 is 10 amino acids. The CDR3 reads CSVVRGEASF. As DNA, the CDR3 is TGCAGCGTTGTAAGGGGGGAAGCTTCCTTT.

The rearrangement uses TRBV6-1 and TRBJ1-1; TRBD1 is a possible D gene (6 bases). Trimming left V 6 bases short and J 7 bases short, with 15 bases between. The CDR3 runs 13 residues. The germline gives CDR1 MNHNS, CDR2 SASEGT. The CDR3 DNA reads as TGTGCCAGCAGCGACCTGGGACATAGTGAAGCTTTCTTT. Translating gives CASSDLGHSEAFF.

The table lists this clonotype with many counts. The chain uses TRBV20-1 and TRBJ2-7; D is undetermined. The germline V gene has CDR1 DFQATT and CDR2 SNEGSKA (reference sequence). The CDR3 runs to 11 residues. V was trimmed by 1 base and J by 6 bases, leaving 7 bases between them. The CDR3 DNA reads as TGCAGTGCTAGAGTCGAAACCGAGCAGTACTTC. Translated, it gives CSARVETEQYF.

In this sample, this clonotype turned up many times. The genes are TRBV7-8 and TRBJ2-5, with 11 bases fitting TRBD2. Germline V lookup: CDR1 SGHVS, CDR2 FQNEAQ. J was trimmed by 2 bases and V by 1 base; bases with no gene match: 6. The CDR3 is 17 amino acids. CDR3 sequence (DNA): TGTGCCAGCAGCTTAGTAGGACTAGCGGGTACACAAGAGACCCAGTACTTC. Translating it yields CASSLVGLAGTQETQYF.

The rearrangement links TRBV12-3 or TRBV12-4 to TRBJ2-5; D gene uncertain. V was trimmed by 6 bases and J by 3 bases, leaving 14 bases between them. The CDR3 runs 14 residues. The CDR3 loop is CASSPQVAKETQYF. As DNA, the CDR3 is TGTGCCAGCAGCCCTCAGGTGGCCAAAGAGACCCAGTACTTC.

The chain employs TRBV4-1 and TRBJ1-1; D is unresolved. Trimming pared 3 bases from V and 0 bases from J, leaving 8 bases between. Per the germline V gene, CDR1 is MGHRA and CDR2 is YSYEKL. The CDR3 covers 14 residues. The CDR3 region is CASSHSQMNTEAFF. CDR3 nucleotide sequence: TGCGCCAGCAGCCACTCCCAGATGAACACTGAAGCTTTCTTT.